Listed here are 26 T cell receptor beta chains from one sample, sequenced in a study of blood T cell repertoires in COVID-19. Assay: immunoSEQ multiplex PCR; the TCRdb copy retains only in-frame clones and omits some. The sample lists approximately 65,000 clones; about 88% were seen once. Sequenced sample: peripheral blood. The source of these receptors is a woman in her 50s with active COVID-19.

The V gene is TRBV27, the J gene TRBJ2-1; 16 bases fit TRBD2. Germline V gives CDR1 MNHEY, CDR2 SMNVEV (reference sequence). The CDR3 spans 22 residues. With V trimmed by 5 bases and J by 3 bases, 19 bases remained unmatched. CDR3 region: CASSGRPGTSGRALLGYNEQFF. The DNA of the CDR3 is TGTGCCAGCAGTGGAAGACCTGGGACTAGCGGGAGGGCCTTGTTAGGCTACAATGAGCAGTTCTTC.

The V gene is TRBV12-3 or TRBV12-4, the J gene TRBJ2-3, with a possible D match to TRBD2 (6 bases). CDR3 length: 12 residues. Deletions cut 8 bases from V and 4 bases from J, with 10 bases between. The CDR3 loop reads CASGGAADTQYF. The CDR3, as DNA: TGTGCCAGCGGCGGGGCCGCAGATACGCAGTATTTT.

In this sample, this clone turned up once. The rearrangement uses TRBV2 and TRBJ2-1, with 8 bases lining up with TRBD1. With V trimmed by 4 bases and J by 9 bases, 2 bases remained unmatched. CDR3 length equals 12 residues. In germline, CDR1 is SNHLY, CDR2 FYNNEI. CDR3 amino acids: CASSADRAEQFF. CDR3 in DNA: TGTGCCAGCAGTGCGGACAGGGCTGAGCAGTTCTTC.

The chain links TRBV5-1 to TRBJ2-3; 12 nucleotides line up with TRBD1. Losses at the gene ends were 4 bases for V and 5 bases for J; bases not matched to a gene: 8. Per the germline V gene, CDR1 is SGHRS and CDR2 is YFSETQ. This CDR3 is 16 amino acids long. The CDR3, as DNA: TGCGCCAGCAGCACGGGGGACAGGGGGCGTATAGATACGCAGTATTTT. This translates into CASSTGDRGRIDTQYF.

This clone was observed a single time. The gene calls are TRBV27 and TRBJ1-1; 7 bases align to TRBD1. The CDR3 runs to 14 residues. Trimming at V came to 2 bases and at J to 1 base, leaving 1 base not matched to a gene. Germline values: CDR1 MNHEY, CDR2 SMNVEV (reference sequence). CDR3 DNA sequence: TGTGCCAGCAGTTTAAACAGGGGGAACACTGAAGCTTTCTTT. This encodes CASSLNRGNTEAFF.

The V and J genes are TRBV6-2 or TRBV6-3 and TRBJ2-1; D perhaps matches TRBD2 (6 bases). The V and J ends lost 4 bases and 8 bases respectively, with 21 bases between them. Germline loops: CDR1 MNHEY, CDR2 SVGEGT. This CDR3 comprises 16 residues. In DNA form, the CDR3 reads TGTGCCAGCAGTTCCCCTCTGCGGGATAGGTACGATGAGCAGTTCTTC. It specifies CASSSPLRDRYDEQFF.

This clone came up once. J is TRBJ2-3 and V is TRBV3-1 (or the pseudogene TRBV3-2); 7 bases align to TRBD2. The CDR3 runs to 13 residues. In germline, CDR1 is LGHDT, CDR2 YNNKEL (reference sequence). V was clipped by 8 bases and J by 9 bases; unmatched bases: 11. The CDR3 loop reads CASGPGGKPTQYF. Written as DNA, the CDR3 is TGTGCCAGCGGACCGGGAGGAAAACCGACGCAGTATTTT.

The chain links TRBV9 to TRBJ2-1; maybe TRBD2 (5 bases). With 2 bases removed from V and 0 bases from J, the gap between germline ends came to 12 bases. CDR1 is SGDLS and CDR2 is YYNGEE in the germline V gene. The CDR3 totals 16 residues. The CDR3 loop reads CASSVGRRSSYNEQFF. The CDR3 nucleotides read TGTGCCAGCAGCGTCGGGCGGAGGAGCTCCTACAATGAGCAGTTCTTC.

The chain recombines TRBV24-1 with TRBJ2-1, with 8 bases fitting TRBD2. The V segment lost 0 bases and the J segment 5 bases; nucleotides outside the gene matches: 5. Per the germline V gene, CDR1 is KGHDR and CDR2 is SFDVKD. The CDR3 loop spans 16 amino acids. CDR3 amino acids: CATSDLEAGVHNEQFF. CDR3 nucleotide sequence: TGTGCCACCAGTGATTTGGAAGCGGGAGTACACAATGAGCAGTTCTTC.

This chain uses TRBV3-1 (or the pseudogene TRBV3-2) with TRBJ2-2; 7 bases agree with TRBD2. The germline V gene has CDR1 LGHDT and CDR2 YNNKEL (reference sequence). The trim removed 2 bases at V and 9 bases at J, leaving 6 bases unmatched. CDR3 size: 14 residues. For the CDR3, the DNA is TGTGCCAGCAGCCAAAGCCGACTAGCCCGGGAGCTGTTTTTT. Its protein is CASSQSRLARELFF.

The chain is built from TRBV7-8 and TRBJ1-2; D might be TRBD1 (5 bases). V was cut by 5 bases and J by 4 bases, with 11 bases left in between. Germline V lookup: CDR1 SGHVS, CDR2 FQNEAQ. The CDR3 totals 13 residues. The CDR3 DNA reads TGTGCCAGCAGCCCAGGGCTTTCCTATGGCTACACCTTC. Amino acids: CASSPGLSYGYTF.

The chain recombines TRBV6-2 or TRBV6-3 with TRBJ2-7, with D maybe TRBD2 (5 bases). This CDR3 is 15 amino acids long. The germline V and J ends were trimmed by 0 bases and 1 base, with 10 bases remaining between them. Looked up from germline, CDR1 is MNHEY and CDR2 is SVGEGT. The CDR3 loop is CASSYSEAASYEQYF. Here the CDR3 DNA reads TGTGCCAGCAGTTACTCGGAGGCAGCTTCCTACGAGCAGTACTTC.

The chain joins TRBV11-2 to TRBJ1-2, with D hard to call. CDR1 and CDR2 (germline): SGHAT, FQNNGV. Trimming took off 2 bases at V and 5 bases at J, with 6 bases between the two ends. The CDR3 is made up of 12 amino acids. The CDR3 reads CASSLQLYGYTF. CDR3 nucleotides: TGTGCCAGCAGCTTACAGTTGTATGGCTACACCTTC.

This chain joins TRBV2 and TRBJ2-5; 12 nucleotides line up with TRBD2. Germline V gene sequence: CDR1 SNHLY, CDR2 FYNNEI. V gave up 6 bases and J gave up 5 bases; unmatched junction bases: 7. The CDR3 is 15 residues long. CDR3 loop: CASRRTSGMRETQYF. The DNA of the CDR3 is TGTGCCAGCAGGAGGACTAGCGGGATGCGGGAGACCCAGTACTTC.

V gene TRBV5-6 combines with J gene TRBJ2-2; 8 positions match TRBD2. The ends lost 4 bases at V and 0 bases at J; junction bases unmatched: 8. CDR1 is SGHDT and CDR2 is YYEEEE in the germline V gene. The CDR3 runs 17 residues. The CDR3 reads CASSPAPGLANTGELFF. DNA of the CDR3: TGTGCCAGCAGCCCAGCACCGGGACTAGCGAACACCGGGGAGCTGTTTTTT.

V is TRBV19 and J is TRBJ1-2; 9 bases match TRBD1. Per germline, CDR1 LNHDA and CDR2 SQIVND (reference sequence). J lost 6 bases, V lost 5 bases, and 7 bases had no gene match. There are 14 residues in the CDR3. The DNA of the CDR3 is TGTGCCAGTAGTGTGGGACAGGGCGAACATGGCTACACCTTC. Amino acids: CASSVGQGEHGYTF.

The V call is TRBV3-1 (or the pseudogene TRBV3-2), the J call TRBJ2-3; D is perhaps TRBD2 (5 bases). V shed 4 bases and J shed 4 bases, with 12 bases lying between them. The CDR3 runs 14 residues. CDR1 and CDR2 from the germline V gene are LGHDT and YNNKEL (reference sequence). The CDR3 is CASSLGLAADTQYF. Here the CDR3 DNA reads TGTGCCAGCAGCCTCGGGCTAGCCGCAGATACGCAGTATTTT.

V is TRBV24-1 and J is TRBJ2-2; 9 bases agree with TRBD1. The CDR3 is 16 amino acids. Germline V gives CDR1 KGHDR, CDR2 SFDVKD. With V trimmed by 7 bases and J by 4 bases, 9 bases remained unmatched. DNA for the CDR3: TGTGCCACCAGGGGACCCGACAGGGGGGGCACCGGGGAGCTGTTTTTT. This gives the protein CATRGPDRGGTGELFF.

This chain joins TRBV5-1 and TRBJ1-1; no clear D. Per the germline V gene, CDR1 is SGHRS and CDR2 is YFSETQ. Trimming left V 0 bases short and J 2 bases short, with 5 bases between. The CDR3 loop spans 13 amino acids. The CDR3 loop is CASSLDSNTEAFF. The CDR3 nucleotides read TGCGCCAGCAGCTTGGACAGCAACACTGAAGCTTTCTTT.

V is TRBV6-1 and J is TRBJ2-2; 9 bases match TRBD2. The germline V gene has CDR1 MNHNS and CDR2 SASEGT. This CDR3 is 17 amino acids long. Losses at the gene ends were 3 bases for V and 2 bases for J; bases not matched to a gene: 7. The DNA of the CDR3 is TGTGCCAGCAGTGAGCCCGGACTAGCGCTAAACACCGGGGAGCTGTTTTTT. Translated, it gives CASSEPGLALNTGELFF.

J is TRBJ1-3 and V is TRBV7-2, with a weak D call TRBD1 (5 bases). Per germline, CDR1 SGHTA and CDR2 FQGNSA. V was trimmed by 0 bases and J by 0 bases, leaving 9 bases between them. The CDR3 is 16 residues long. The CDR3 DNA sequence: TGTGCCAGCAGCTTAGCAGGGGTTTACTCTGGAAACACCATATATTTT. As protein: CASSLAGVYSGNTIYF. Full variable domain (missing parts from reference TRBV7-2 and TRBJ1-3): GAGVSQSPSNKVTEKGKDVELRCDPISGHTALYWYRQSLGQGLEFLIYFQGNSAPDKSGLPSDRFSAERTGGSVSTLTIQRTQQEDSAVYLCASSLAGVYSGNTIYFGEGSWLTVV.

The chain combines TRBV3-1 (or the pseudogene TRBV3-2) with TRBJ2-1; 8 nucleotides match TRBD2. In germline, CDR1 is LGHDT, CDR2 YNNKEL (reference sequence). CDR3 length: 13 residues. Trimming at V came to 0 bases and at J to 13 bases, leaving 5 bases not matched to a gene. DNA of the CDR3: TGTGCCAGCAGCCAAGATAGACGGGAGGGCCAGTTCTTC. It translates to CASSQDRREGQFF.

This chain joins TRBV18 and TRBJ2-2; 9 bases align to TRBD2. CDR1 and CDR2 from the germline V gene are KGHSH and LQKENI. The CDR3 is made up of 17 amino acids. The trim removed 0 bases at V and 2 bases at J, leaving 4 bases unmatched. The CDR3 spells CASSPPILAGNTGELFF. The CDR3 DNA is TGTGCCAGCTCACCACCTATCCTAGCGGGAAACACCGGGGAGCTGTTTTTT.

The gene calls are TRBV7-8 and TRBJ1-6; D possibly corresponds to TRBD1 (5 bases). Germline assignment: CDR1 SGHVS and CDR2 FQNEAQ. V was pared by 1 base and J by 7 bases, with 11 bases between. The length of the CDR3 is 15 residues. The CDR3 is CASSLDGGGNSPLHF. The CDR3 DNA reads as TGTGCCAGCAGCTTAGACGGGGGGGGAAATTCACCCCTCCACTTT.

The rearrangement joins TRBV25-1 to TRBJ2-7, with 8 bases aligning to TRBD1. The CDR3 is 11 amino acids. Per the germline V gene, CDR1 is MGHDK and CDR2 is SYGVNS. Trimming cost V 6 bases and J 5 bases; bases outside gene matches: 0. The CDR3 DNA reads as TGTGCCAGCAGCAGGGGGCACGAGCAGTACTTC. Its translation: CASSRGHEQYF.

The genes are TRBV28 and TRBJ1-4; possible D gene TRBD1, 6 bases. Germline CDR1 is MDHEN and CDR2 is SYDVKM. V was clipped by 4 bases and J by 7 bases, with 13 bases between them. CDR3 length: 14 amino acids. The CDR3 DNA reads TGTGCCAGCAGTTCACAGGGAGTTAGTGAAAAACTGTTTTTT. This encodes CASSSQGVSEKLFF.